This TCR beta chain was documented in a study of cytotoxic CD8 clonotypes in ibrutinib-treated CLL. The study, taken as a whole, reports: Clonality went up at ibrutinib response and then declined back toward baseline at progression. Clonality was higher at baseline than in age-matched healthy donors and tracked circulating CD8+ T-cell counts.

T cells were sequenced at a targeted depth of 1 in 200,000 to 1 in 1 million. The repertoire was sequenced with immunoSEQ multiplex PCR; TCRdb's copy has only in-frame clones and lacks some. Of fewer than 35,000 clones detected, more than 65% appear once; the ten largest clones hold roughly 25%. This clone was counted a few times. What it recognizes is unknown. Roughly 1.8 micrograms of genomic DNA from cryopreserved PBMCs went into TCR beta libraries. The sequence was obtained from a human donor with chronic lymphocytic leukemia. The sample was PBMCs, taken before ibrutinib treatment.

The chain's CDR3 is CASGTSAAGSYNEQFF. The CDR3, as DNA: TGCGCCAGCGGAACAAGCGCGGCTGGATCCTACAATGAGCAGTTCTTC. The chain combines TRBV4-1 with TRBJ2-1; no clear D gene. The ends were cut back, 8 bases at V and 1 base at J, with 18 bases in the middle. Germline V CDR1 and CDR2: MGHRA, YSYEKL. The CDR3 is made up of 16 amino acids.